This T cell receptor beta chain is from a study of T cells after yellow fever vaccination (dated by TCRdb to the late 2010s). A note on the overall study: The SMART-Seq v4 Ultra Low Input RNA kit was used to prepare libraries from fractions with low cell numbers. To track T-cell clones before and after primary and booster YFV17D yellow fever vaccination, bulk TCR alpha and beta repertoires were sequenced longitudinally. The cohort comprised two healthy male donors, one aged 18 to 29 and one aged 30 to 40 years. Blood was drawn at multiple timepoints before and after primary and secondary immunization, with bulk PBMC replicates and cell subsets isolated.

Trimming at the junction amounts to 7 bases on V and 3 bases on J, and the germline ends lie 13 bases apart. The CDR3 has 14 amino acids, counting the end cysteine and phenylalanine. This entry keeps only the CDR3 DNA: 42 bases, framed from base 1. This clonotype was seen only a few times. No antigen is known for it. No base-level quality is on record; no much larger clone is a single base apart. Here is what the overall study found, with its caveats: Because the study included only two donors, the extent to which the findings can be generalized is limited. Compared with the primary T-cell response, the secondary T-cell response was faster but weaker, reaching its peak on day 5 rather than on day 15. After the booster, most of the clones that had expanded following primary vaccination were detected again (almost 98% of CD4 and around 87% of CD8), which suggests that memory was broadly maintained. Because abundant contaminating clonotypes from the bulk population could be contained in FACS-sorted repertoires, computational filtering was required. A small share of clonotypes occurred in both CD4 and CD8 compartments, likely arising from convergent recombination.

The treatment or condition label on this specimen signifies: live attenuated yellow fever vaccine strain. At every blood-draw timepoint, two biological replicates of bulk PBMCs were collected. A standard Ficoll-Paque protocol was used to isolate PBMCs from peripheral blood. TriZol was used to extract RNA from bulk PBMCs, CD4 and CD8 fractions, and dextramer-positive and dextramer-negative fractions. TCR cDNA was synthesized by 5'RACE template switching, through which a universal primer site and unique molecular identifiers were introduced. Priming of cDNA synthesis was performed from both the TCR alpha and TCR beta constant segments. Library amplification involved two PCR steps, and the second step added sample barcodes and sequencing adapters. Sequencing of the libraries was done on either Illumina HiSeq 2500 (2x100 bp) or NovaSeq (2x150 bp). Under the source paper's analysis protocol: MIGEC was used to demultiplex reads and collapse the reads into UMI consensus sequences, and MiXCR was used for V(D)J alignment. Using edgeR on replicate PBMC samples, clonotypes were called vaccine-responding if FDR was below 0.01 and the log2 fold change was above 5 up to day 15. Bulk clonotypes were assigned CD4 or CD8 identity according to which sequenced CD4 or CD8 repertoire held them at higher abundance. TCRdb itself trimmed the public reads at Q25 with fastp, ran MiXCR and retained productive beta chains. CDR3 protein sequences are deduplicated, and each keeps its most common genes and DNA. For this entry, the V and J calls and clone size follow TCRdb and not the study's own pipeline. The sample records just under 600,000 distinct CDR3 sequences, 13% of which are singletons. The biggest ten clones account for roughly 13% of the sample.

The sequenced sample was PBMCs, obtained on the day of the yellow fever booster vaccination. The origin of this receptor is a man aged 25-45 years who received the YFV17D yellow fever vaccine. Recombination connected TRBV12-3 or TRBV12-4 to TRBJ2-1; perhaps TRBD1 is the D gene, with 7 bases matching. CDR3 loop: CASKEGAHYNEQFF. The nucleotide sequence is TGTGCCAGCAAGGAGGGGGCGCACTACAATGAGCAGTTCTTC.